This T cell receptor (beta chain) was captured in a study of blood T cell repertoires in COVID-19. About the study: COVID-19 samples from acute and convalescent phases originated in the United States, Italy and Spain. PBMCs, B-cell-depleted T cells, or T cells provided the cDNA or gDNA that made up the material.

In the original processing: Nucleated cell counts were estimated from reference gene primer amplification. The method was immunoSEQ multiplex PCR; TCRdb's version includes in-frame clones alone and lacks a portion of them. V, J and clone size derive from that table, while D and trimming were established from the DNA sequence. The table shows roughly 160,000 clones, with around 83% occurring only once. The CDR3 runs 15 residues. CDR1 is MNHNS, CDR2 SASEGT, per germline. V was clipped by 2 bases and J by 1 base, with 11 bases between them. The TCR originated in a man younger than 35 with acute or convalescent COVID-19. The source material was peripheral blood. The gene calls are TRBV6-1 and TRBJ1-1; D is perhaps TRBD1 (5 bases). CDR3 in DNA: TGTGCCAGCAGTGAATTACGGGGGGGGAACACTGAAGCTTTCTTT. Protein: CASSELRGGNTEAFF.